Listed here is a single T cell receptor beta chain. The antigen it binds to is not known. Per-base quality was not reported, and no clone a single base away is much larger than it. TCR CDR3 regions were amplified from genomic DNA by multiplex PCR using the deep immunoSEQ assay. Genomic DNA extracted from each cell subset was distributed evenly over all wells of several immunoSEQ 96-well plates, and each plate served as one replicate. Each replicate PCR for sorted subsets received approximately 220 ng genomic DNA, equal to about 29,000 T cell genomes. The purified libraries were quantified using a Qubit 3.0 fluorometer, sized with a Bioanalyzer 2100, and then quantified again using the KAPA Library Quantification kit. Each immunoSEQ 96-well plate was sequenced on its own single-read 150-cycle Illumina NextSeq 550 flow cell. The study's processing was this. Because the immunoSEQ output held only junctional sequences and lacked quality scores, the filtering could not match the filtering applied to full-length reads. Sequences were annotated with PyIR, a Python wrapper for IgBLAST v1.9, and V/J genes and CDR3 were assigned using IMGT germline references. Reads were removed for weak V/J assignments (E-value above 1e-6), missing CDR3, stop codons, out-of-frame junctions, or ambiguous translated residues. V3J clonotypes were defined by identical inferred V gene, J gene, and CDR3 amino acid sequence. To compute the percentage overlap between repertoires, the number of shared unique clonotypes was divided by the size of the smaller repertoire. Richness of each repertoire was evaluated using RTK rarefaction, the Chao1 estimator, and Recon v2.1 estimates of unobserved clonotypes. OLGA was used to compute generation probabilities for all TCRbeta clonotypes that the gDNA method yielded from several donors. Not all clones reach the TCRdb copy of this immuneACCESS table, which keeps in-frame sequences only. Checked studies attribute under half of the gap to unresolved V genes and leave the rest unexplained. D and trimming come from the DNA, and the V and J calls and clone size come from that table. In this sample the table shows 1.6 million or so clones, roughly 96% of which occur a single time. The ten biggest clones cover about 1.2% of the sample.

Healthy HIV-negative adults with no recently reported acute infections or vaccinations were included as donors. Every donor was a Caucasian adult residing in Nashville, Tennessee, USA. CD4+ T cells were enriched through magnetic negative selection, after which naive cells were positively selected on CD45RA and the remaining negative fraction served as the memory subset. Blood was obtained by leukapheresis, after which PBMCs were separated by Ficoll-Histopaque density gradient centrifugation and cryopreserved in liquid nitrogen vapor phase. Purity and quantity of every magnetically sorted T cell population were checked by analytical flow cytometry. Genomic DNA was isolated from each sorted fraction and quantified by UV absorbance on a Nanodrop 2000c. The CDR3 starts with the cysteine, ends with the phenylalanine, and has 18 residues. Just CDR3 DNA is preserved here, 54 bases in frame from base 1. V drops 0 bases and J drops 2 bases, leaving 18 bases in between. The germline V gene supplies CDR1 SGDLS and CDR2 YYNGEE.

This specimen comes from a study of shared clonotypes between healthy human individuals (TCRdb year 2020). About the study as a whole: A few men and a couple of women, aged 18 to 49 years, made up the cohort. For each donor, three plates each were used for CD4 naive and CD4 memory, two plates were used for CD8 naive, and one plate was used for CD8 memory. To estimate repertoire size and how much clonotype sharing occurs between individuals, the study deeply sequenced the blood TCR repertoires of about five healthy adults. Libraries were prepared and TCR repertoires were sequenced by different laboratories using diverse techniques, in order to increase sequencing depth and limit assay-specific biases. Leukapheresis yielded between about 0.85 and 10 billion PBMCs per donor. The study at large found these results: Naive subsets generally had larger estimated clonotype richness than memory subsets did. Sampling was limited to blood, and TCR repertoires in tissue likely differ from TCR repertoires in blood. Rarefaction of sorted-subset datasets indicated incomplete sequencing despite the large sequencing depth. Because the study included only a small number of donors, the genetic and exposure-history diversity represented was limited. Higher generation probabilities were observed for clonotypes shared by all four sorted-subset donors than for non-shared clonotypes. Pairwise subsampling led to the expectation that sequencing depth would affect the degree of clonotype sharing among donors. When a handful of donors were compared, the shared fraction of clonotypes was about 5.5% for naive CD4, 3.5% for naive CD8, 2.3% for memory CD4, and under 0.5% for memory CD8.

The sequence links TRBV9 to TRBJ2-1; the D gene could be TRBD1 or TRBD2, each one agreeing over 5 bases. Sequencing was done on a sample of naive CD4+ T cells sorted from blood. The cell subset or site label, read with the paper, signifies: CD45RA+ positively selected. This TCR was recovered from a man aged 25 to 45 in good health. The nucleotide sequence reads TGTGCCAGCAGCGTAGCGGCCCCGGGACGAAGAACCTACAATGAGCAGTTCTTC. This yields the protein CASSVAAPGRRTYNEQFF.